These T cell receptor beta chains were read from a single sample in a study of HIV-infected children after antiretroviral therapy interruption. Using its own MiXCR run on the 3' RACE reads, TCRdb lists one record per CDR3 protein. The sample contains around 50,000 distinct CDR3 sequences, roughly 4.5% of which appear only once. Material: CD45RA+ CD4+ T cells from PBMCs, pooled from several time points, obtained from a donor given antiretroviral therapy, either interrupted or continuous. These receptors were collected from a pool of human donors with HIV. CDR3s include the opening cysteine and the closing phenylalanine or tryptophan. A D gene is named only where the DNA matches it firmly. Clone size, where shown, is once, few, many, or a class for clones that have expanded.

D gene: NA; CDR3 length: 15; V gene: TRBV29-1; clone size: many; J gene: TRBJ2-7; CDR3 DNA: TGCAGCGTTGAGAGGGGTACCTCGAGCTCCTACGAGCAGTACTTC; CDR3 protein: CSVERGTSSSYEQYF
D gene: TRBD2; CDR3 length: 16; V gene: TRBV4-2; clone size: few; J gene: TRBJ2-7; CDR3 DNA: TGTGCCAGCAGCCCGACTCCGGGACTAGCGCATTACGAGCAGTACTTC; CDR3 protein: CASSPTPGLAHYEQYF
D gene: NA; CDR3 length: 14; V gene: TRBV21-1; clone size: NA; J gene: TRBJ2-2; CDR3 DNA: TGTGCCAGCAGCAGGACAGGATTCACCGGGGAGCTGTTTTTT; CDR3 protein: CASSRTGFTGELFF
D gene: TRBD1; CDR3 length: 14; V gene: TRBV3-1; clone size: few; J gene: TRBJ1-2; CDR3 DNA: TGTGCCAGCAGCCCGGATAGGACAGGTGGAAGCTACACCTTC; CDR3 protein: CASSPDRTGGSYTF
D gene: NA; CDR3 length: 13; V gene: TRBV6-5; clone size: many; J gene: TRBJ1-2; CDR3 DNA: TGTGCCAGCAGTTTCTCCGGGACATTTGGCTACACCTTC; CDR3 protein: CASSFSGTFGYTF
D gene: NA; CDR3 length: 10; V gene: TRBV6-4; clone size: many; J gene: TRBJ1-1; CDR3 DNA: TGTCCCAGCAGGACAACGGAAGCTTTCTTT; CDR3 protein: CPSRTTEAFF
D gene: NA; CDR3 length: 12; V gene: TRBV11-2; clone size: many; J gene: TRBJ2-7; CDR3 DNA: TGTGCCAGCAGCTTAATCGGGAACGAGCAGTACTTC; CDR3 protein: CASSLIGNEQYF
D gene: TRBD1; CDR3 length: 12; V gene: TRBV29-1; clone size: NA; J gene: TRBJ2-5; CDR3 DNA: TGCAGCGCGACCGGGACAGGGGTGACCCAGTACTTC; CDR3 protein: CSATGTGVTQYF
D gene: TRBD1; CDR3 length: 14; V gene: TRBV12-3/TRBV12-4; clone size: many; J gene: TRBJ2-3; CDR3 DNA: TGTGCCAGCAGTTCCGGACAGGGAAAAGATACGCAGTATTTT; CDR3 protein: CASSSGQGKDTQYF
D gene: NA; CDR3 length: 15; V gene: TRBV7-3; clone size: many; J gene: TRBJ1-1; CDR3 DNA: TGTGCCAGCAGCTTAGAGAGGGGCTCGAACACTGAAGCTTTCTTT; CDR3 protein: CASSLERGSNTEAFF
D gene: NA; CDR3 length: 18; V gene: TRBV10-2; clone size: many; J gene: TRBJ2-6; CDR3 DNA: TGCGCCAGCAGCCCCGAGTACAGGACTTACGCTGGGGCCAACGTCCTGACTTTC; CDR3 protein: CASSPEYRTYAGANVLTF
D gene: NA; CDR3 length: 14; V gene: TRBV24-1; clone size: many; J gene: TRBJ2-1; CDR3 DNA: TGTGCCACCAGTGGTGTAAGCTCCTACAATGAGCAGTTCTTC; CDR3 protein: CATSGVSSYNEQFF
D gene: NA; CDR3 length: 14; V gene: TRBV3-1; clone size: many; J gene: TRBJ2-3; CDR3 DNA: TGTGCCAGCAGCCAAGTCAACGCCCGGACTACGCAGTATTTT; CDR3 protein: CASSQVNARTTQYF
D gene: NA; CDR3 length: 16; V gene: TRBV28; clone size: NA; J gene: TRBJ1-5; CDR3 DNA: TGTGCCAGCGCTACGCCGGGACAACCAAGCAATCAGCCCCAGCATTTT; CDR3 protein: CASATPGQPSNQPQHF
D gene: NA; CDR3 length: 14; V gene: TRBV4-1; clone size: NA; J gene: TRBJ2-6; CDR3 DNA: TGCGCCAGCAGCCACCCGTTTGGGGCCAACGTCCTGACTTTC; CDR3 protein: CASSHPFGANVLTF
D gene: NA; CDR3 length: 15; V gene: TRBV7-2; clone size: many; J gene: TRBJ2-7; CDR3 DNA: TGTGCCAGCAGCCCCCGGCAGGCACTAACCTACGAGCAGTACTTC; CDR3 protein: CASSPRQALTYEQYF
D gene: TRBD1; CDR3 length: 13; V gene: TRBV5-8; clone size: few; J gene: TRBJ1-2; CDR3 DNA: TGTGCCAGCAGCGGTACCGGGACAGGGAGGAACACCTTC; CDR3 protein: CASSGTGTGRNTF
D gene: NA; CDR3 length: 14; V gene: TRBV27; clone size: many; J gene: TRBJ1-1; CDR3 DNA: TGTGCCAGCAGTTTAGCCCCAGGGAACACTGAAGCTTTCTTT; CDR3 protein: CASSLAPGNTEAFF
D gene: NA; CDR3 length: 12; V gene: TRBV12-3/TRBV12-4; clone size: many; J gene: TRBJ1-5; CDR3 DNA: TGTGCCAGCAGCCCTGCCAATCAGCCCCAGCATTTT; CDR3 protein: CASSPANQPQHF
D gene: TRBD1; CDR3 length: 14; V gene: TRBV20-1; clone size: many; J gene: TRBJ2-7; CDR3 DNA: TGCAGTGCTAGACCCGGGACAGGGCTGGAAGAGCAGTACTTC; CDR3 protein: CSARPGTGLEEQYF
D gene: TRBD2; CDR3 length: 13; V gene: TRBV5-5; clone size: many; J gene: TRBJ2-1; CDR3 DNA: TGTGCCAGCAGCCCGGGACTAGCCAATGAGCAGTTCTTC; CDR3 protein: CASSPGLANEQFF
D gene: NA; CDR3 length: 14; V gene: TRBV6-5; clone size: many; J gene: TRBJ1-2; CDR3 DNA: TGTGCCAGCAAATTCGGACGTTCTAACTATGGCTACACCTTC; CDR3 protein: CASKFGRSNYGYTF